Listed below are T cell receptor beta chains from one sample, sequenced in a study of blood T cell repertoires in COVID-19. Assay used: immunoSEQ multiplex PCR; TCRdb lists only in-frame clones, some missing. The sample carries about 480,000 clones, around nine tenths recorded once. Input material: PBMCs or T cells enriched from blood (not recorded which). These receptors all stem from a woman aged 40 to 50 who had recovered from COVID-19. Each CDR3 is given with its conserved first and last residue. A D gene is named only where the DNA matches it firmly. Expanded clones get a size class; other rows say once, few or many, or leave the size out.

TRBV18	-	TRBJ1-1	-	TGTGCCAGCTCACGGGCAGGCACCACTGAAGCTTTCTTT	CASSRAGTTEAFF
TRBV7-9	TRBD2	TRBJ2-1	-	TGTGCCACCCGAGGGGGACTAGCTGAAGAGTTCTTC	CATRGGLAEEFF
TRBV19	-	TRBJ2-5	-	TGTGCCAGTAGTAGGGAGAGGGAAGAGACCCAGTACTTC	CASSREREETQYF
TRBV7-2	-	TRBJ2-2	-	TGTGCCAGCAGCCCCCGACAGACGAACACCGGGGAGCTGTTTTTT	CASSPRQTNTGELFF
TRBV18	-	TRBJ2-7	-	TGTGCCAGCTCACTGCAGGGGTACGAGCAGTACTTC	CASSLQGYEQYF
TRBV7-9	-	TRBJ1-1	-	TGTGCCAGCAGCTTAATAATCGACTGGACTGAAGCTTTCTTT	CASSLIIDWTEAFF
TRBV5-4	-	TRBJ1-1	-	TGTGCCAGCAGCCGGGGGGGCAGGGGCCGGGTCACTGAAGCTTTCTTT	CASSRGGRGRVTEAFF
TRBV5-1	-	TRBJ2-2	-	TGCGCCAGCAGCCAACGCCCAACAAGGGGTAACGCCGGGGAGCTGTTTTTT	CASSQRPTRGNAGELFF
TRBV7-8	TRBD1	TRBJ2-1	-	TGTGCCAGCAGCCGCGGGACAGGGAACAATGAGCAGTTCTTC	CASSRGTGNNEQFF
TRBV7-9	TRBD2	TRBJ2-7	once	TGTGCCAGCAGCTACGGACTAGCGGGGGACAGCTCCTACGAGCAGTACTTC	CASSYGLAGDSSYEQYF
TRBV11-3	TRBD1	TRBJ1-1	-	TGTGCCAGCAGCCATAGCCTCCCACGGACAGGGGGCATTTGGGACACTGAAGCTTTCTTT	CASSHSLPRTGGIWDTEAFF
TRBV12-3/TRBV12-4	TRBD1	TRBJ2-1	-	TGTGCCAGCAGTATTCAGGGGGCCGGTGAGCAGTTCTTC	CASSIQGAGEQFF
TRBV7-2	TRBD1	TRBJ1-5	-	TGTGCCAGCAGCTTATTCCCTCCGGGACAGAAGAGCAATCAGCCCCAGCATTTT	CASSLFPPGQKSNQPQHF
TRBV13	TRBD1	TRBJ1-2	-	TGTGCCAGCAGCCCAACGACAGGGAATCCCTATGGCTACACCTTC	CASSPTTGNPYGYTF
TRBV5-1	-	TRBJ2-7	few	TGCGCCAGCAGCTCCCTTAAACGGCGAGCGGAGTCCTACGAGCAGTACTTC	CASSSLKRRAESYEQYF
TRBV6-5	TRBD1	TRBJ2-5	-	TGTGCCAGCAGTATTAACAGGGGAGAGGGGACCCAGTACTTC	CASSINRGEGTQYF
TRBV19	-	TRBJ1-1	-	TGTGCCAGTAGTCGACAGTTTGACACTGAAGCTTTCTTT	CASSRQFDTEAFF
TRBV10-3	TRBD1	TRBJ2-7	-	TGTGCCACGGGCCAGGGGGACAAAGCCTACGAGCAGTACTTC	CATGQGDKAYEQYF
TRBV9	-	TRBJ2-2	once	TGTGCCAGCAGCGTAGGCGGGGTGACCGGGGAGCTGTTTTTT	CASSVGGVTGELFF
TRBV20-1	TRBD1	TRBJ1-6	-	TGCAGTGCAAGACAGGGAACACCCCTCCACTTT	CSARQGTPLHF
TRBV10-3	-	TRBJ2-3	-	TGTGCCATCGGTCAACTAGCCGAGACGGCCCATACGCAGTATTTT	CAIGQLAETAHTQYF
TRBV3-1/TRBV3-2	TRBD1	TRBJ2-7	-	TGTGCCAGCAGCCACTCCGGGCAGGGGGCCTACGAGCAGTACTTC	CASSHSGQGAYEQYF
TRBV29-1	-	TRBJ1-1	-	TGCAGCGTCGGGGGGGGCGGTATGGAGATTGAAGCTTTCTTT	CSVGGGGMEIEAFF
TRBV5-1	-	TRBJ2-7	-	TGCGCCAGCAGCTTGACTTATAGCTCCTACGAGCAGTACTTC	CASSLTYSSYEQYF
TRBV5-1	TRBD1	TRBJ2-2	-	TGCGCCAGCAGCTTGTTAACAGGGGGCAAGAACGGGGAGCTGTTTTTT	CASSLLTGGKNGELFF
TRBV5-6	-	TRBJ1-2	-	TGTGCCAGCAGCATGGGGCCGGGAAAACAAGGCCTCTATGGCTACACCTTC	CASSMGPGKQGLYGYTF
TRBV7-9	TRBD1	TRBJ2-3	-	TGTGCCAGCAGGGACAGGGTCGAAGCAGATACGCAGTATTTT	CASRDRVEADTQYF
TRBV18	-	TRBJ2-7	-	TGTGCCAGCTCTCCAACGTCAGGGACCTACGAGCAGTACTTC	CASSPTSGTYEQYF
TRBV5-6	TRBD1	TRBJ1-2	once	TGTGCCAGCAGCTTGGCGGATGGACAGGGGGACAGTTATGGCTACACCTTC	CASSLADGQGDSYGYTF
TRBV4-3	-	TRBJ2-5	-	TGCGCCAGCAGCCAAGACTTGGCAGGTCCGGCAGGGACCCAGTACTTC	CASSQDLAGPAGTQYF
TRBV20-1	-	TRBJ1-2	-	TGCAGTGCTAGTCTCCCAGGGTCGAGTGGCTACACCTTC	CSASLPGSSGYTF
TRBV2	-	TRBJ2-5	-	TGTGCCAGCAGTAAAAACGGACAGCCGGTAGAGACCCAGTACTTC	CASSKNGQPVETQYF
TRBV14	TRBD1	TRBJ1-2	-	TGTGCCAGCAGCCAACTGAAGGACAGGGGTTCGTTCTATGGCTACACCTTC	CASSQLKDRGSFYGYTF
TRBV4-2	TRBD1	TRBJ2-7	-	TGTGCCAGCAGCCAGGGGGACAGAGAAATGTACGAGCAGTACTTC	CASSQGDREMYEQYF
TRBV29-1	-	TRBJ1-1	-	TGCAGCGGGCAGGGATTCGTTTCTGAAGCTTTCTTT	CSGQGFVSEAFF
TRBV15	TRBD1	TRBJ1-5	-	TGTGCCACCAGCAGAGATAGGGGACAGCTAAATCAGCCCCAGCATTTT	CATSRDRGQLNQPQHF
TRBV15	TRBD2	TRBJ2-1	-	TGTGCCACCAGCAGAGATCGTTCCGGGGGGACCCTACTGAATGAGCAGTTCTTC	CATSRDRSGGTLLNEQFF
TRBV27	TRBD2	TRBJ2-5	-	TGTGCCAGCAGTTTAAGGTGGACTAGCGGGACCCCCCAAGAGACCCAGTACTTC	CASSLRWTSGTPQETQYF
TRBV5-1	-	TRBJ1-2	-	TGCGCCAGCTGGGGCCTGCGGGGACCTAACTATGGCTACACCTTC	CASWGLRGPNYGYTF
TRBV30	-	TRBJ1-5	-	TGTGCCTGGAGTCAGCAGGGGAATCAGCCCCAGCATTTT	CAWSQQGNQPQHF
TRBV6-5	TRBD2	TRBJ2-5	-	TGTGCCGCAAGGGGTAGCGGGAGTAGCGGAGAGACCCAGTACTTC	CAARGSGSSGETQYF
TRBV19	-	TRBJ1-3	-	TGTGCCAGTAGTGGCTTCTCTGGAAACACCATATATTTT	CASSGFSGNTIYF
TRBV5-6	-	TRBJ1-2	-	TGTGCCAGCAGCTTTGTGAGGGGGTCTGAGGGCTACACCTTC	CASSFVRGSEGYTF
TRBV6-1	TRBD2	TRBJ2-7	-	TGTGCCAGCAGTGACAGGACTAGCGGAAGGGAGCAGTACTTC	CASSDRTSGREQYF
TRBV30	-	TRBJ2-1	-	TGTGCCTGGAGTCGGAGGGTAAGCTCCTACAATGAGCAGTTCTTC	CAWSRRVSSYNEQFF
TRBV4-2	TRBD2	TRBJ2-5	-	TGTGCCAGCAGCCAAGGCGACGGGAGGGGAGAGACCCAGTACTTC	CASSQGDGRGETQYF
TRBV27	-	TRBJ2-2	-	TGTGCCAGCAGTTTTTACAGAGCCGGGGAGCTGTTTTTT	CASSFYRAGELFF
TRBV7-9	-	TRBJ1-5	-	TGTGCCAGCAGCTCCAGACAGGCGAATCAGCCCCAGCATTTT	CASSSRQANQPQHF
TRBV10-3	TRBD1	TRBJ1-5	-	TGTGCCATCAGTGAGTCAGGGGACAGACTTTATAGCAATCAGCCCCAGCATTTT	CAISESGDRLYSNQPQHF
TRBV4-3	-	TRBJ2-3	-	TGCGCCAGCAGCCAAGCAGAGGGATCTACGCAGTATTTT	CASSQAEGSTQYF
TRBV9	-	TRBJ2-1	-	TGTGCCAGCAGCGTAGCTTTCGGGGGGCCTGATGAGCAGTTCTTC	CASSVAFGGPDEQFF
TRBV23-1	TRBD1	TRBJ1-2	-	TGCGCCATGAACAGGGGAAATGGCTACACCTTC	CAMNRGNGYTF
TRBV7-9	-	TRBJ1-1	-	TGTGCCAGCAACTTCCCACTAGTCGGCACTGAAGCTTTCTTT	CASNFPLVGTEAFF
TRBV3-1/TRBV3-2	-	TRBJ2-6	-	TGTGCCAGCAGCCAAGAACGGGTGGCTGGGGCCAACGTCCTGACTTTC	CASSQERVAGANVLTF
TRBV4-3	-	TRBJ1-1	-	TGCGCCAGCAGCCGAGTACGAAACACTGAAGCTTTCTTT	CASSRVRNTEAFF